This T cell receptor (beta chain) came from a study of cytomegalovirus exposure and HLA in healthy donors. Study findings and constraints: According to an earlier analysis, most TCR beta V segments yielded productive rearrangements about 90% or about 30% of the time. There were about 160 TCR beta chains listed as cytomegalovirus-associated.

Worth noting for this clone: Its target is not known.

This CDR3 is 13 amino acids long. V dropped 3 bases and J dropped 7 bases, with 9 bases sitting between them. In germline, CDR1 is SGHNT, CDR2 YENEEA. Amplification used 60 Vbeta primers and 13 Jbeta primers. Generated by immunoSEQ multiplex PCR, the TCRdb table keeps only in-frame clones and is missing some. This repertoire shows fewer than 150,000 clones, approximately 80% found once; its top ten account for under 4.5%. The chain carries TRBV11-3 and TRBJ2-2; D gene unclear. The sequence derives from a middle-aged man in good health and CMV-seropositive. The sequencing input was PBMCs. CDR3 in DNA: TGTGCCAGCAGCTTCATGGGCCTCGGGGAGCTGTTTTTT. It yields the protein CASSFMGLGELFF.